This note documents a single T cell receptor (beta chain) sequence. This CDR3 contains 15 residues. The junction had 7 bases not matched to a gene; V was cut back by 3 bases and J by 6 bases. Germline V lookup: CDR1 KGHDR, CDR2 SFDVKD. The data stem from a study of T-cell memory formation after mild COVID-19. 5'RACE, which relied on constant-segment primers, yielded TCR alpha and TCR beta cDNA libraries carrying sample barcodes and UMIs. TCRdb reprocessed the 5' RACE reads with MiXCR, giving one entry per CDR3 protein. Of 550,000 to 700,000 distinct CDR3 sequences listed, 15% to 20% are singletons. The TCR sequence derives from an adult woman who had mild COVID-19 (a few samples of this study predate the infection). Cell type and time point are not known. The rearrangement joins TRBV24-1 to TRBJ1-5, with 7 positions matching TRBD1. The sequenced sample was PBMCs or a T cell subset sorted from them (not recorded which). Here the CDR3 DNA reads TGTGCCACCAGTGATCTGACAGGGACCGGTCAGCCCCAGCATTTT. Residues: CATSDLTGTGQPQHF.